This TCR beta chain comes out of a study of T cells in localized non-small cell lung cancer. For this clone: Its antigen remains unidentified.

The study's findings and limits: Only one tumor region was sequenced, so heterogeneity remains possible. Among blood samples, higher T cell density accompanied longer overall survival. A median of about 50 clones ranked among the top 100 in tumor appeared in adjacent lung.

CDR1 and CDR2 from the germline V gene are KGHSH and LQKENI. V gave up 3 bases and J gave up 12 bases, with 26 bases separating them. There are 16 residues in the CDR3. Data came from immunoSEQ multiplex PCR; TCRdb stores just in-frame clones and leaves some out. The table shows approximately 15,000 clones, with approximately 89% occurring only once. The starting material was peripheral blood, obtained before any cancer treatment. This receptor was obtained from a woman aged 40-69 years with stage I lung adenocarcinoma. V is TRBV18 and J is TRBJ1-2; D remains ambiguous. CDR3 DNA: TGTGCCAGCTCACCTGAACTTAAGACGGCGGTGGCGGGTAACACCTTC. Its protein product is CASSPELKTAVAGNTF.